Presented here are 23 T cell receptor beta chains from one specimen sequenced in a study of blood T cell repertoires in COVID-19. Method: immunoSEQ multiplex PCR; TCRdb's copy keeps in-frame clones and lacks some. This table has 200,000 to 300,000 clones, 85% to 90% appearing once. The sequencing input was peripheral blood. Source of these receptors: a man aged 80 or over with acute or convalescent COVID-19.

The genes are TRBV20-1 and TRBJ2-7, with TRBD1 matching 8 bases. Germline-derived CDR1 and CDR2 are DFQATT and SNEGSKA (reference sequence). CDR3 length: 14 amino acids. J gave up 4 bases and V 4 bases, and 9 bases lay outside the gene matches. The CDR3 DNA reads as TGCAGTGCTAATGACAGGGGATTGGCATACGAGCAGTACTTC. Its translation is CSANDRGLAYEQYF.

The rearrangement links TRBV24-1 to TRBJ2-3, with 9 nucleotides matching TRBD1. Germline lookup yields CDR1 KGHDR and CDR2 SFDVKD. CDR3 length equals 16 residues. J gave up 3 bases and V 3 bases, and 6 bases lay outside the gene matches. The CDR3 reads CATSDRTGDLTDTQYF. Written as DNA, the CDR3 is TGTGCCACCAGTGATCGGACAGGGGACCTTACAGATACGCAGTATTTT.

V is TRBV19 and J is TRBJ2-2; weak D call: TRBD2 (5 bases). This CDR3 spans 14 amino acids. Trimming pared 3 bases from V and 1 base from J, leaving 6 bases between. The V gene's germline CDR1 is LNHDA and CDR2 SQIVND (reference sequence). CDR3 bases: TGTGCCAGTAGTATGGACTGGAACACCGGGGAGCTGTTTTTT. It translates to CASSMDWNTGELFF. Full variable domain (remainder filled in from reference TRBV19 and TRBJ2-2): DGGITQSPKYLFRKEGQNVTLSCEQNLNHDAMYWYRQDPGQGLRLIYYSQIVNDFQKGDIAEGYSVSREKKESFPLTVTSAQKNPTAFYLCASSMDWNTGELFFGEGSRLTVL.

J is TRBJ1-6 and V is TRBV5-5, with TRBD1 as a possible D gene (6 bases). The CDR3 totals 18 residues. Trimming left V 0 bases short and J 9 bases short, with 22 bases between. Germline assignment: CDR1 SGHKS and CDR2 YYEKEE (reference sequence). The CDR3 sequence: CASSLARGTETGRSPLHF. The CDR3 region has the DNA TGTGCCAGCAGCTTGGCCAGGGGAACTGAAACAGGGCGTTCACCCCTCCACTTT.

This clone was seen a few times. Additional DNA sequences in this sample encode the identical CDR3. CDR3 sequence reads: CASSQYRYSNQPQHF. CDR3 coding DNA: TGTGCCAGCAGTCAATACAGATATAGCAATCAGCCCCAGCATTTT. This chain joins TRBV27 and TRBJ1-5; no clear D gene. The CDR3 has 15 residues. Looked up from germline, CDR1 is MNHEY and CDR2 is SMNVEV (reference sequence). The V and J ends lost 5 bases and 0 bases respectively, with 11 bases between them.

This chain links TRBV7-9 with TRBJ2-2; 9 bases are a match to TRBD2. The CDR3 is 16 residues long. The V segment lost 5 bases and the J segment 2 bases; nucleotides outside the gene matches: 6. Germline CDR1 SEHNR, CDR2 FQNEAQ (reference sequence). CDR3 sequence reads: CASSPRLADNTGELFF. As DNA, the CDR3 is TGTGCCAGCAGCCCGAGACTAGCGGATAACACCGGGGAGCTGTTTTTT.

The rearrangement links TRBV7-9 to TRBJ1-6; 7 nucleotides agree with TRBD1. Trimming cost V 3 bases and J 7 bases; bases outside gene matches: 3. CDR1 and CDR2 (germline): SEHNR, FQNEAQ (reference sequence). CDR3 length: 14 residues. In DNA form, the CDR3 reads TGTGCCAGCAGCTTGGTACAGGGGAATTCACCCCTCCACTTT. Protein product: CASSLVQGNSPLHF.

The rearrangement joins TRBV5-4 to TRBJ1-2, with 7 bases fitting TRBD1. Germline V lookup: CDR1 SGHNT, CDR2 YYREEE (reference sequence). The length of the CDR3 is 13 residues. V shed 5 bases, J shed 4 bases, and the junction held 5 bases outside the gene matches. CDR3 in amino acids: CASRPGTAYGYTF. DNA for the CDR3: TGTGCCAGCAGACCAGGGACAGCCTATGGCTACACCTTC.

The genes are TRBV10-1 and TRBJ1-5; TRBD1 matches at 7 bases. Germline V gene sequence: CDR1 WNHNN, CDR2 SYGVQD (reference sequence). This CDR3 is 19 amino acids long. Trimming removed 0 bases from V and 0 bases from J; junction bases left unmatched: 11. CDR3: CASSESGGGAGYSNQPQHF. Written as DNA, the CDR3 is TGCGCCAGCAGTGAGTCAGGAGGGGGCGCGGGATATAGCAATCAGCCCCAGCATTTT.

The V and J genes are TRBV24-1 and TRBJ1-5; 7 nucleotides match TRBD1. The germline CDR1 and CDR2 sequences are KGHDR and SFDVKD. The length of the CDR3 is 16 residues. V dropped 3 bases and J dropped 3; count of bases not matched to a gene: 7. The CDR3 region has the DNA TGTGCCACCAGTGATCCGGGGACAGCGGACAATCAGCCCCAGCATTTT. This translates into CATSDPGTADNQPQHF.

CDR3 coding DNA: TGTGCCAGCAGTTACGTAAGCGGACTAGCTTCGACAGATACGCAGTATTTT. Translating gives CASSYVSGLASTDTQYF. The V call is TRBV6-2 or TRBV6-3, the J call TRBJ2-3; 8 positions agree with TRBD2. The length of the CDR3 is 17 residues. CDR1 is MNHEY, CDR2 SVGEGT, per germline. V lost 2 bases to trimming and J lost 3 bases; unmatched junction nucleotides: 10.

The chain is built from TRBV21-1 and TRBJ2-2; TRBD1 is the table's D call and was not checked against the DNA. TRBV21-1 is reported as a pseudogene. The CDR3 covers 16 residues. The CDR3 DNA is TGTGCCAGCAGCAAACCCCGGACAGGTTGCACCGGGGAGCTGTTTTTT. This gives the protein CASSKPRTGCTGELFF.

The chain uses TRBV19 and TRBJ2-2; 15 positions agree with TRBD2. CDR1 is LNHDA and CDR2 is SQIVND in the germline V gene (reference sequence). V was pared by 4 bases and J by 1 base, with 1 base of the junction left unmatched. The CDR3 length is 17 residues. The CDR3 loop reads CASSRGLAGGNTGELFF. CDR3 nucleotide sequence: TGTGCCAGTAGTAGGGGACTAGCGGGAGGGAACACCGGGGAGCTGTTTTTT.

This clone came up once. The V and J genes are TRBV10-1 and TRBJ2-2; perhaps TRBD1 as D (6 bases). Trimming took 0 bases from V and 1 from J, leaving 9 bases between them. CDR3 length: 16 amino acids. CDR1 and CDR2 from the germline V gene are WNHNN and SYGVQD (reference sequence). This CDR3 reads CASSESGALNTGELFF. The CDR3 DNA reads TGCGCCAGCAGTGAGTCGGGGGCCTTGAACACCGGGGAGCTGTTTTTT.

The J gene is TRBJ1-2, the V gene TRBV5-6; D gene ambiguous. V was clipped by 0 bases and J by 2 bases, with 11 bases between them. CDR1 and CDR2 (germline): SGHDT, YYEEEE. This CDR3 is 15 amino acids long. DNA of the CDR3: TGTGCCAGCAGCTTGGCCGGTCGGGAGAACTATGGCTACACCTTC. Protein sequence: CASSLAGRENYGYTF.

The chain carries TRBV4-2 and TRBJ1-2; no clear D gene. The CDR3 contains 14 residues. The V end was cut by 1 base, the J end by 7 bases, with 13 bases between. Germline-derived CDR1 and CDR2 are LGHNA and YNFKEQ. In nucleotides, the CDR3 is TGTGCCAGCAGCCAAGGAGGGAGTCGCGGTGGCTACACCTTC. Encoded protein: CASSQGGSRGGYTF.

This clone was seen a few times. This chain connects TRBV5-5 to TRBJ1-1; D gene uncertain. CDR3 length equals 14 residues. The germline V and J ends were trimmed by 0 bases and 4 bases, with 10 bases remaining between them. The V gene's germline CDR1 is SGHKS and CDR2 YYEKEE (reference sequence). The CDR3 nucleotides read TGTGCCAGCAGCTTGGTTGGAAGGAGCACTGAAGCTTTCTTT. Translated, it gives CASSLVGRSTEAFF.

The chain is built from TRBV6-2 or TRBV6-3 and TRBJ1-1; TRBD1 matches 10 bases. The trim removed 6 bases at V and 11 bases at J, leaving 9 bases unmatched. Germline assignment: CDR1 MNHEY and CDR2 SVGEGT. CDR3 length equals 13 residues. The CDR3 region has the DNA TGTGCCAGCAGATACACTCCGGGACAGGGGGCTTTCTTT. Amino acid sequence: CASRYTPGQGAFF.

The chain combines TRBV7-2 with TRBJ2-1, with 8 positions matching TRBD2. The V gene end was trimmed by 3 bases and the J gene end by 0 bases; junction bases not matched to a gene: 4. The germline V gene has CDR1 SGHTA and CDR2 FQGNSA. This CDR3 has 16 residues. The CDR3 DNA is TGTGCCAGCAGCTTGGGGAGCGGGAGCTCCTACAATGAGCAGTTCTTC. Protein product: CASSLGSGSSYNEQFF.

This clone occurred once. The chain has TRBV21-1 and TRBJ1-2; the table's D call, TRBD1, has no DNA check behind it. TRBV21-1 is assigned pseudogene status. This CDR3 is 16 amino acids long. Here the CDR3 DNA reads TGTGCCAGCAGCAACCCACCAACAGGGGTAGAGGCTGGCTACACCTTC. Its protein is CASSNPPTGVEAGYTF.

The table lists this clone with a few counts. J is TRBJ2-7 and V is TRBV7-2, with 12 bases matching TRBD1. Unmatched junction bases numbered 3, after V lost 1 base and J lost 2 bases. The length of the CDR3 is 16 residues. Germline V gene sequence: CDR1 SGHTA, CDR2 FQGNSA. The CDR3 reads CASSLGGTGGPYEQYF. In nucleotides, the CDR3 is TGTGCCAGCAGCTTAGGGGGGACAGGGGGCCCCTACGAGCAGTACTTC.

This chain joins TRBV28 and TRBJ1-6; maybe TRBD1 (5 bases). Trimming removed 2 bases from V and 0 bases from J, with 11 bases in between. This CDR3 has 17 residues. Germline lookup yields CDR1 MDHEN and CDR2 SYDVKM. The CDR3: CASSLLRGSSYNSPLHF. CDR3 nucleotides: TGTGCCAGCAGTTTACTCCGGGGGAGCTCCTATAATTCACCCCTCCACTTT.

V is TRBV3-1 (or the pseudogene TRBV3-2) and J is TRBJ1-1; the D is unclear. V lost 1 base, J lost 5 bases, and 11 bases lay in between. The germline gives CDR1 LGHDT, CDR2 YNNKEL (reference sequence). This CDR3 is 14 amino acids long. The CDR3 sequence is CASSQGAVRTEAFF. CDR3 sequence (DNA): TGTGCCAGCAGCCAAGGGGCAGTCCGTACTGAAGCTTTCTTT.